The 9 T cell receptor beta chains given below trace back to one sample, sequenced in a study of blood T cell repertoires in COVID-19. The data were produced by immunoSEQ multiplex PCR, yet TCRdb's version contains in-frame clones alone and is incomplete. The data contain 130,000 to 150,000 clones, about 80% of them singletons. Sequenced input: PBMCs or T cells enriched from blood (not recorded which). All receptors derive from a man in his fifties who had recovered from COVID-19.

This chain links TRBV3-1 (or the pseudogene TRBV3-2) with TRBJ1-6; maybe TRBD1 (6 bases). The V gene's germline CDR1 is LGHDT and CDR2 YNNKEL (reference sequence). The ends were cut back, 1 base at V and 1 base at J, with 14 bases in the middle. The CDR3 sequence is 18 residues long. The CDR3 is CASSQGRGGRSYNSPLHF. CDR3 nucleotides: TGTGCCAGCAGCCAAGGAAGGGGGGGCCGATCCTATAATTCACCCCTCCACTTT.

This clone was observed a single time. V usage is TRBV12-3 or TRBV12-4 and J usage is TRBJ2-7; tentatively, D is TRBD2 (5 bases). V was pared by 5 bases and J by 6 bases, with 14 bases between. This CDR3 is built from 13 residues. The CDR3 DNA follows: TGTGCCAGCAGTCGTCCGGAGGTGGGCGAGCAGTACTTC. The encoded protein is CASSRPEVGEQYF.

V is TRBV30 and J is TRBJ2-7; TRBD1 is a possible D gene (6 bases). V lost 5 bases and J lost 3, with 14 bases in between. From germline, CDR1 is GTSNPN and CDR2 SVGIG (reference sequence). The CDR3 sequence is 13 residues long. CDR3 residues: CAWGTLQGYEQYF. The DNA for the CDR3 is TGTGCCTGGGGAACCCTACAGGGCTACGAGCAGTACTTC.

The rearrangement joins TRBV28 to TRBJ2-3; 8 positions agree with TRBD1. Looked up from germline, CDR1 is MDHEN and CDR2 is SYDVKM. The J segment lost 0 bases and the V segment lost 4 bases, leaving 9 bases of the junction unmatched. The CDR3 covers 17 residues. Written as DNA, the CDR3 is TGTGCCAGCAGTTCCCGGCAGGACAGGGAGAGCACAGATACGCAGTATTTT. This sequence encodes CASSSRQDRESTDTQYF.

This clone was seen only once. This chain links TRBV7-9 with TRBJ2-3; 10 nucleotides agree with TRBD2. Germline V gene data show CDR1 as SEHNR and CDR2 as FQNEAQ (reference sequence). The junction had 5 bases not matched to a gene; V was cut back by 4 bases and J by 1 base. The CDR3 has 16 amino acids. CDR3 sequence: CASSSRLAGRTDTQYF. CDR3 DNA sequence: TGTGCCAGCAGCTCAAGACTAGCGGGCCGCACAGATACGCAGTATTTT.

The chain recombines TRBV19 with TRBJ2-7; D might be TRBD2 (6 bases). Trimming cost V 2 bases and J 4 bases, with 12 bases left between them. This CDR3 has 14 residues. Germline V CDR1 and CDR2: LNHDA, SQIVND (reference sequence). The CDR3 DNA reads as TGTGCCAGTAGTATAACCTACGGGACTTACGAGCAGTACTTC. Translated: CASSITYGTYEQYF.

V is TRBV6-4 and J is TRBJ2-1; D gene uncertain. Per germline, CDR1 MRHNA and CDR2 SNTAGT. V dropped 0 bases and J dropped 8 bases, with 11 bases sitting between them. CDR3 size: 14 residues. CDR3 region: CASSDSGYADEQFF. The CDR3 coding sequence is TGTGCCAGCAGTGACTCGGGTTATGCGGATGAGCAGTTCTTC.

This sequence joins TRBV2 and TRBJ2-3; 10 bases agree with TRBD1. The V gene's germline CDR1 is SNHLY and CDR2 FYNNEI. CDR3 length: 15 amino acids. V lost 3 bases to trimming and J lost 8 bases; unmatched junction nucleotides: 8. Here the CDR3 reads CASSDRGQGSGTQYF. CDR3 sequence (DNA): TGTGCCAGCAGTGATAGGGGACAGGGGTCTGGTACGCAGTATTTT.

V is TRBV9 and J is TRBJ1-4; 9 nucleotides agree with TRBD1. V trimming: 3 bases; J trimming: 8 bases; junction bases outside the gene matches: 8. Germline V gives CDR1 SGDLS, CDR2 YYNGEE. The CDR3 contains 15 residues. The CDR3 protein is CASSGSGTGREKLFF. The CDR3 DNA is TGTGCCAGCAGCGGATCCGGGACAGGGCGGGAAAAACTGTTTTTT.